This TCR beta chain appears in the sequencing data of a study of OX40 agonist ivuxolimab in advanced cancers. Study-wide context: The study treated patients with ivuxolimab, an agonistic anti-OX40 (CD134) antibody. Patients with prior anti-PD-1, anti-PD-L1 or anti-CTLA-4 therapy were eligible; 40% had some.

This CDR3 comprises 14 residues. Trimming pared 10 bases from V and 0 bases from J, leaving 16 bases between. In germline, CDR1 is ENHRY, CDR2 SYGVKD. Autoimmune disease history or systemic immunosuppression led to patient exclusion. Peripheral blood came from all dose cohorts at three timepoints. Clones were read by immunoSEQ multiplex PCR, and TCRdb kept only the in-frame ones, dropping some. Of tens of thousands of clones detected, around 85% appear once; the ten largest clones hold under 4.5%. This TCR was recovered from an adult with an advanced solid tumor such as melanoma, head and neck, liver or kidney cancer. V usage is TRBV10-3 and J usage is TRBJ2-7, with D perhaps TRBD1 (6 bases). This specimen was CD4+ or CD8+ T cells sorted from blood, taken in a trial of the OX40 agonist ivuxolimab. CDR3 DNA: TGTGCCACAAACAGGGATTCGGACTCCTACGAGCAGTACTTC. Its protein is CATNRDSDSYEQYF.